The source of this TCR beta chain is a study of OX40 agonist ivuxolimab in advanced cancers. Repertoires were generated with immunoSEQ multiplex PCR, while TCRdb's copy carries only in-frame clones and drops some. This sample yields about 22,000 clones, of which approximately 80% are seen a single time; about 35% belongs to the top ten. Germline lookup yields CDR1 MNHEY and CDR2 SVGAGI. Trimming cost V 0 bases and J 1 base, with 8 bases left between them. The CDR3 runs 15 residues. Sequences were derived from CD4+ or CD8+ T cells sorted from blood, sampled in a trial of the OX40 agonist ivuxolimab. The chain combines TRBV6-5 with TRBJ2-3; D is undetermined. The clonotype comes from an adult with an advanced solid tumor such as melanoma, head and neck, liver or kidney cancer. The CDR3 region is CASSYSQHRTDTQYF. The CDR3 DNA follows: TGTGCCAGCAGTTACTCGCAGCACCGCACAGATACGCAGTATTTT.